These 27 T cell receptor beta chains share one sample of origin, sequenced in a study of T cell repertoires in cytomegalovirus infection (dated by TCRdb to between 2018 and 2020). Reads for this sample came from an Illumina HiSeq 1500. Using fastp at Q25 and MiXCR, TCRdb reprocessed the public reads and kept productive beta chains. Merged by CDR3 protein, the rows form single entries marked with the most common genes and DNA. The table for this sample lists 700,000 to 900,000 distinct CDR3 sequences; 25% to 35% of them were counted only once. Less than 15% of the sample rests with the top ten. The meaning of the sample's treatment or condition label: in vitro stimulation with specific CMV peptide epitopes to enrich CMV-specific T cells. These receptors lack a known antigen. Sequenced material: cultured CD8+ T cells from PBMCs, taken from culture after CMV antigen stimulation. These TCRs come from a human donor in good health (CMV status not recorded). Some clones in this sample may be carry-over from other donors' samples.

This chain connects TRBV28 to TRBJ1-1; D is undetermined. Per the germline V gene, CDR1 is MDHEN and CDR2 is SYDVKM. The CDR3 totals 14 residues. Trimming removed 5 bases at V and 3 bases at J, with 13 bases between. The CDR3 DNA reads TGTGCCAGCAGTCGGGCGTGGGGTTACACTGAAGCTTTCTTT. Translating gives CASSRAWGYTEAFF.

This clonotype was recorded a few times. This sequence joins TRBV12-5 and TRBJ1-2; no firm D call. The V end lost 1 base, the J end lost 2 bases, and 14 bases lay between the germline ends. Germline V gene data show CDR1 as LGHNT and CDR2 as FRNRAP. The CDR3 length is 16 residues. Here the CDR3 DNA reads TGTGCTAGTGGTTTGGCGTCCCGAGGGCTCAACTATGGCTACACCTTC. Translating gives CASGLASRGLNYGYTF.

The J gene is TRBJ1-5, the V gene TRBV12-5; D might be TRBD1 (5 bases). Germline V gene data show CDR1 as LGHNT and CDR2 as FRNRAP. The germline V and J ends were trimmed by 3 bases and 9 bases, with 12 bases remaining between them. There are 13 residues in the CDR3. CDR3 coding DNA: TGTGCTAGTGGTTTAGCTCCGGGACTGCCCCAGCATTTT. It yields the protein CASGLAPGLPQHF. Full variable domain (rest looked up from reference TRBV12-5 and TRBJ1-5): DARVTQTPRHKVTEMGQEVTMRCQPILGHNTVFWYRQTMMQGLELLAYFRNRAPLDDSGMPKDRFSAEMPDATLATLKIQPSEPRDSAVYFCASGLAPGLPQHFGDGTRLSIL.

The chain combines TRBV7-9 with TRBJ2-1; no clear D gene. The V gene's germline CDR1 is SEHNR and CDR2 FQNEAQ (reference sequence). V lost 5 bases, J lost 6 bases, and 8 bases lay in between. This CDR3 spans 12 amino acids. The CDR3 DNA reads TGTGCCAGCAGCCCCATTTTCAATGAGCAGTTCTTC. Translating it yields CASSPIFNEQFF.

The table lists this clonotype with many counts. This rearrangement joins TRBV6-4 to TRBJ2-3; 11 bases are shared with TRBD2. Germline V gene sequence: CDR1 MRHNA, CDR2 SNTAGT. V lost 5 bases to trimming and J lost 4 bases; unmatched junction nucleotides: 5. This CDR3 region has 15 residues. CDR3 loop: CASSNLAGGADTQYF. As DNA, the CDR3 is TGTGCCAGCAGTAACCTAGCGGGGGGAGCAGATACGCAGTATTTT.

This rearrangement joins TRBV4-1 to TRBJ2-2; D is unclear. The CDR3 runs 13 residues. Germline V CDR1 and CDR2: MGHRA, YSYEKL. Trimming left V 2 bases short and J 2 bases short, with 3 bases between. The CDR3, as DNA: TGCGCCAGCAGCCAACCCAACACCGGGGAGCTGTTTTTT. This gives the protein CASSQPNTGELFF.

This clonotype was seen a few times. One end of the junction is discordant with germline, which a read error may explain. The J gene is TRBJ2-1, the V gene TRBV5-4; D not certain. Germline V CDR1 and CDR2: SGHNT, YYREEE (reference sequence). The CDR3 has 14 residues. The CDR3 spells CASGLEGLHNEQFF. The DNA of the CDR3 is TGTGCCAGCGGCTTGGAAGGTTTGCACAATGAGCAGTTCTTC.

The rearrangement uses TRBV7-4 and TRBJ1-5; the D is unclear. The germline CDR1 and CDR2 sequences are SGHVT and SQSDAQ. Deletions cut 5 bases from V and 6 bases from J, with 14 bases between. The length of the CDR3 is 14 residues. CDR3 amino acids: CASSPDGLGQPQHF. The CDR3 DNA follows: TGTGCCAGCAGCCCAGACGGGTTAGGTCAGCCCCAGCATTTT.

This clonotype was seen a few times. The chain couples TRBV5-4 to TRBJ2-3; D ambiguous. The CDR3 consists of 16 residues. The germline CDR1 and CDR2 sequences are SGHNT and YYREEE (reference sequence). The ends were cut back, 1 base at V and 0 bases at J, with 12 bases in the middle. The CDR3 DNA is TGTGCCAGCAGCTTGATGTACCCTACTAGCACAGATACGCAGTATTTT. It codes for CASSLMYPTSTDTQYF.

This clonotype was seen at least ten times. V is TRBV7-6 and J is TRBJ1-2; no firm D call. Looked up from germline, CDR1 is SGHVS and CDR2 is FNYEAQ. This CDR3 comprises 13 residues. V lost 5 bases and J lost 5, with 12 bases in between. The DNA of the CDR3 is TGTGCCAGCAGCCTACCTTCGGGTTATGGCTACACCTTC. Translated: CASSLPSGYGYTF.

This sequence joins TRBV20-1 and TRBJ2-1; D gene uncertain. Germline CDR1 and CDR2: DFQATT and SNEGSKA (reference sequence). The V end lost 3 bases, the J end lost 8 bases, and 14 bases lay between the germline ends. This CDR3 comprises 13 residues. The CDR3 sequence is CSARSDWIDEQFF. Here the CDR3 DNA reads TGCAGTGCTAGGTCCGATTGGATAGATGAGCAGTTCTTC.

This clonotype has a handful of counts. The chain joins TRBV4-1 to TRBJ2-7, with D possibly TRBD2 on 6 matching bases. V lost 1 base, J lost 3 bases, and 10 bases lay in between. This CDR3 has 14 amino acids. Germline assignment: CDR1 MGHRA and CDR2 YSYEKL. The CDR3 sequence is CASSQGVGGYEQYV. The CDR3 nucleotides read TGCGCCAGCAGCCAAGGGGTGGGGGGCTACGAGCAGTACGTC.

This clonotype was found a few times. This sequence joins TRBV27 and TRBJ2-3; D may be TRBD2 (6 bases). V was trimmed by 2 bases and J by 2 bases, leaving 14 bases between them. CDR1 is MNHEY, CDR2 SMNVEV, per germline (reference sequence). CDR3 length equals 16 residues. The CDR3 DNA is TGTGCCAGCAGTTTAATGGGAGGAGATTACACAGATACGCAGTATTTT. Translated, it gives CASSLMGGDYTDTQYF.

This clonotype came up a few times. The V call is TRBV2, the J call TRBJ2-1; D may be TRBD1 (6 bases). Trimming pared 1 base from V and 4 bases from J, leaving 14 bases between. Germline V gene sequence: CDR1 SNHLY, CDR2 FYNNEI. The CDR3 totals 16 residues. CDR3 region: CASSEEAGTYYNEQFF. As DNA, the CDR3 is TGTGCCAGCAGTGAAGAGGCCGGGACATATTACAATGAGCAGTTCTTC. The variable domain in full, completed from reference TRBV2 and TRBJ2-1, reads EPEVTQTPSHQVTQMGQEVILRCVPISNHLYFYWYRQILGQKVEFLVSFYNNEISEKSEIFDDQFSVERPDGSNFTLKIRSTKLEDSAMYFCASSEEAGTYYNEQFFGPGTRLTVL.

This clonotype showed up just a few times. The chain carries TRBV2 and TRBJ2-1; tentatively, D is TRBD1 (5 bases). V was cut by 2 bases and J by 6 bases, with 17 bases left in between. The CDR3 covers 16 residues. Germline V gives CDR1 SNHLY, CDR2 FYNNEI. The CDR3 sequence: CASSEPFLSQGNEQFF. CDR3 bases: TGTGCCAGCAGTGAACCGTTCCTTTCCCAGGGCAATGAGCAGTTCTTC.

This clonotype appeared a few times. The CDR3 protein is CASSPVPVGGEQYV. Written as DNA, the CDR3 is TGTGCCAGCAGTCCCGTACCGGTAGGAGGTGAGCAGTACGTC. The chain couples TRBV6-6 to TRBJ2-7; TRBD2 is a possible D gene (5 bases). Germline V gene sequence: CDR1 MNHNY, CDR2 SVGAGI (reference sequence). The CDR3 has 14 amino acids. V was trimmed by 5 bases and J by 7 bases, leaving 18 bases between them.

The chain carries TRBV7-2 and TRBJ2-2, with a possible D match to TRBD2 (6 bases). V lost 0 bases to trimming and J lost 5 bases, with 13 bases between them. Germline CDR1 is SGHTA and CDR2 is FQGNSA. This CDR3 is built from 16 residues. The DNA for the CDR3 is TGTGCCAGCAGCTTAGCGCAGGGAGGAGGAACCGGGGAGCTGTTTTTT. Protein sequence: CASSLAQGGGTGELFF.

This clonotype occurred a few times. This chain uses TRBV9 with TRBJ2-1, with 8 bases aligning to TRBD2. The trim removed 4 bases at V and 4 bases at J, leaving 10 bases unmatched. Germline lookup yields CDR1 SGDLS and CDR2 YYNGEE. CDR3 length equals 16 residues. CDR3 sequence (DNA): TGTGCCAGCAGCCCAGACCTATCGGGGGGGTACAATGAGCAGTTCTTC. This encodes CASSPDLSGGYNEQFF. The variable domain in full, with the rest retrieved from reference TRBV9 and TRBJ2-1, is DSGVTQTPKHLITATGQRVTLRCSPRSGDLSVYWYQQSLDQGLQFLIQYYNGEERAKGNILERFSAQQFPDLHSELNLSSLELGDSALYFCASSPDLSGGYNEQFFGPGTRLTVL.

The chain combines TRBV4-1 with TRBJ1-2; TRBD1 matches at 8 bases. The V and J ends lost 0 bases and 9 bases, in that order; junction bases with no gene match: 6. The CDR3 sequence is 14 residues long. Germline V gene sequence: CDR1 MGHRA, CDR2 YSYEKL. The CDR3 loop reads CASSQDPGGESYTF. The CDR3, as DNA: TGCGCCAGCAGCCAAGATCCAGGGGGCGAGAGCTACACCTTC.

The CDR3 reads CASSGVGGLGRNEQFF. CDR3 DNA sequence: TGTGCCAGCAGTGGAGTCGGGGGGTTGGGACGGAATGAGCAGTTCTTC. The V and J genes are TRBV25-1 and TRBJ2-1; 7 nucleotides align to TRBD2. This CDR3 spans 16 amino acids. Per the germline V gene, CDR1 is MGHDK and CDR2 is SYGVNS. Unmatched junction bases numbered 13, after V lost 4 bases and J lost 7 bases.

The chain employs TRBV9 and TRBJ1-3, with TRBD1 matching 9 bases. In germline, CDR1 is SGDLS, CDR2 YYNGEE. J gave up 4 bases and V 1 base, and 3 bases lay outside the gene matches. The CDR3 is 15 residues long. CDR3 residues: CASSVTDRGGNTIYF. CDR3 bases: TGTGCCAGCAGCGTAACGGACAGGGGAGGAAACACCATATATTTT.

The CDR3 bases are TGTGCCAGCAGTTATACAGGGGGCGCAGGGCAGCCCCAGCATTTT. Protein: CASSYTGGAGQPQHF. V and J are TRBV6-6 and TRBJ1-5, with 9 bases lining up with TRBD1. CDR3 length: 15 amino acids. The germline V gene encodes CDR1 MNHNY and CDR2 SVGAGI (reference sequence). V gave up 3 bases and J gave up 7 bases; unmatched junction bases: 7.

In the case of this clonotype: This may come from a read error, since a much larger clone is one base off. The genes are TRBV7-9 and TRBJ2-7; the D gene is possibly TRBD2 (6 bases). V lost 7 bases and J lost 0, with 16 bases in between. This CDR3 region has 15 residues. Germline V gene data show CDR1 as SEHNR and CDR2 as FQNEAQ (reference sequence). The CDR3 here is CASNLGRESSYEQYF. CDR3 coding DNA: TGTGCCAGCAACTTGGGACGGGAGAGCTCCTACGAGCAGTACTTC.

The CDR3 reads CASRQTGRGGTEAFF. The DNA for the CDR3 is TGTGCCAGCAGACAAACAGGGCGCGGGGGCACTGAAGCTTTCTTT. The chain couples TRBV28 to TRBJ1-1; tentatively, D is TRBD1 (6 bases). This CDR3 contains 15 residues. Trimming shortened V by 6 bases and J by 4 bases, and 18 bases separated the two germline ends. The germline gives CDR1 MDHEN, CDR2 SYDVKM. Full variable domain (remainder filled in from reference TRBV28 and TRBJ1-1): DVKVTQSSRYLVKRTGEKVFLECVQDMDHENMFWYRQDPGLGLRLIYFSYDVKMKEKGDIPEGYSVSREKKERFSLILESASTNQTSMYLCASRQTGRGGTEAFFGQGTRLTVV.

This clonotype was picked up a small number of times. The CDR3 nucleotides are TGTGCCAGTAAGAGGGGGTACACTGAAGCTTTCTTT. It codes for CASKRGYTEAFF. The chain has TRBV19 and TRBJ1-1; D perhaps matches TRBD1 (6 bases). V lost 7 bases to trimming and J lost 3 bases, with 9 bases between them. This CDR3 contains 12 residues. Germline loops: CDR1 LNHDA, CDR2 SQIVND (reference sequence).

Note on this clonotype: Lacking the conserved final phenylalanine or tryptophan, this CDR3 likely reflects a read error. The chain recombines TRBV11-2 with TRBJ2-5; D possibly corresponds to TRBD2 (7 bases). Looked up from germline, CDR1 is SGHAT and CDR2 is FQNNGV. V gave up 7 bases and J gave up 5 bases, with 20 bases separating them. CDR3 length: 15 amino acids. In nucleotides, the CDR3 is TGTGCCAGCAAAAGAGAGGGAGGGGGGCTTGAGACCCAGTACTCC. Protein product: CASKREGGGLETQYS.

The chain is built from TRBV10-3 and TRBJ2-7, with a tentative D call TRBD2 (5 bases). The germline CDR1 and CDR2 sequences are ENHRY and SYGVKD. Between the trimmed V and J ends, which lost 6 bases and 9 bases, there was a span of 12 bases. The CDR3 contains 11 residues. The CDR3 loop reads CAIRTESGQYF. The DNA for the CDR3 is TGTGCCATCAGGACCGAGAGCGGGCAGTACTTC.